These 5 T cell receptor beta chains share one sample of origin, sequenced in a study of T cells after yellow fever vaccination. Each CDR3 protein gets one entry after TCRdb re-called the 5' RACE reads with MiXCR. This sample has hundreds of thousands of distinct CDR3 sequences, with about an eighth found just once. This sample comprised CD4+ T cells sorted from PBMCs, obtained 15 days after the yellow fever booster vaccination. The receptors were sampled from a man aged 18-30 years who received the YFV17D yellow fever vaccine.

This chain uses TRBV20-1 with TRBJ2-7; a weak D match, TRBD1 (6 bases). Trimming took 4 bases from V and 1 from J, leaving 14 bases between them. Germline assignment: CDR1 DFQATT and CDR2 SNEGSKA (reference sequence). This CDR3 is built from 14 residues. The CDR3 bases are TGCAGTGCTATGTCCTTAGGGGGTTCCTACGAGCAGTACTTC. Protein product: CSAMSLGGSYEQYF.

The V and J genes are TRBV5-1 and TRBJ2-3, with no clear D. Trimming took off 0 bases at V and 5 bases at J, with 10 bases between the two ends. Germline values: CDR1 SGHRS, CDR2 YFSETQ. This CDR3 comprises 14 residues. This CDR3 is CASSLGVQGDTQYF. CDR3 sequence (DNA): TGCGCCAGCAGCTTGGGTGTGCAAGGAGATACGCAGTATTTT.

The CDR3 DNA follows: TGCAGTGCTAGAGATCAGAGTAAAAACTCTGGGGCCAACGTCCTGACTTTC. It is translated as CSARDQSKNSGANVLTF. The chain recombines TRBV20-1 with TRBJ2-6; no reliable D call. The V and J ends lost 0 bases and 0 bases respectively, with 12 bases between them. Germline CDR1 reads DFQATT; CDR2 reads SNEGSKA (reference sequence). The CDR3 is 17 amino acids.

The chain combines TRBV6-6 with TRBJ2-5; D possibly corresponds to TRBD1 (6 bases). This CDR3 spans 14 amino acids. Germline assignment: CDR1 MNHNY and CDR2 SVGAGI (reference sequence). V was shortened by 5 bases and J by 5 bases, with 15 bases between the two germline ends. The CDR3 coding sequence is TGTGCCAGCAGTGGACAGATAGGCCGGGAGACCCAGTACTTC. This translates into CASSGQIGRETQYF.

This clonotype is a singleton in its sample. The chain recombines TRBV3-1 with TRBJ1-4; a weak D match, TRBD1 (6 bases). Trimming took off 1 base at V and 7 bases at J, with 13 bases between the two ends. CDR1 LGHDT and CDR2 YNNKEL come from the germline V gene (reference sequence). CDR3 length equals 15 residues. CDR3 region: CASSQVGGRSEKLFF. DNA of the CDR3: TGTGCCAGCAGCCAAGTAGGGGGGCGAAGTGAAAAACTGTTTTTT.